Below are 29 T cell receptor beta chains sequenced from a single sample in a study of T cell responses to AZD1222 COVID-19 vaccine. Assay used: immunoSEQ multiplex PCR; TCRdb lists only in-frame clones, some missing. The sample lists under 150,000 clones, about 89% occurring once. Sequencing used peripheral blood, obtained on day 0 of AZD1222 vaccination. All receptors come from an adult in good health.

The V gene is TRBV6-4, the J gene TRBJ1-5, with a possible D match to TRBD1 (5 bases). The V end was cut by 8 bases, the J end by 2 bases, with 10 bases between. CDR1 and CDR2 (germline): MRHNA, SNTAGT. The CDR3 extends over 13 amino acids. CDR3 in DNA: TGTGCCAGCGAGGGCAGGGGCAATCAGCCCCAGCATTTT. Translated, it gives CASEGRGNQPQHF.

This rearrangement joins TRBV18 to TRBJ1-4, with a tentative D call TRBD1 (5 bases). The V and J ends lost 3 bases and 8 bases respectively, with 16 bases between them. The CDR3 extends over 15 amino acids. The germline CDR1 and CDR2 sequences are KGHSH and LQKENI. CDR3: CASSPFDGTEEKLFF. As DNA, the CDR3 is TGTGCCAGCTCACCCTTTGACGGGACGGAAGAAAAACTGTTTTTT.

The gene calls are TRBV10-3 and TRBJ1-1; weak D call: TRBD1 (6 bases). CDR1 is ENHRY, CDR2 SYGVKD, per germline. The V and J ends lost 11 bases and 4 bases respectively, with 14 bases between them. There are 12 residues in the CDR3. The CDR3 DNA sequence: TGTGCCGCCACAGGGTTCGGCACTGAAGCTTTCTTT. Encoded protein: CAATGFGTEAFF.

This sequence joins TRBV27 and TRBJ1-5; possibly TRBD1 for D (5 bases). V was clipped by 8 bases and J by 6 bases, with 8 bases between them. The germline CDR1 and CDR2 sequences are MNHEY and SMNVEV (reference sequence). CDR3 length: 11 residues. This CDR3 reads CASPQGQPQHF. In DNA form, the CDR3 reads TGTGCCAGCCCGCAGGGTCAGCCCCAGCATTTT.

The chain combines TRBV24-1 with TRBJ2-2; TRBD1 matches 9 bases. The CDR3 consists of 16 residues. The V segment lost 7 bases and the J segment 0 bases; nucleotides outside the gene matches: 5. Germline V CDR1 and CDR2: KGHDR, SFDVKD. In DNA, the CDR3 is TGTGCCACCAGCGCAACAGGGGGCGCGAACACCGGGGAGCTGTTTTTT. Amino acids: CATSATGGANTGELFF.

The chain joins TRBV24-1 to TRBJ2-3; 9 bases agree with TRBD2. Per germline, CDR1 KGHDR and CDR2 SFDVKD. J gave up 6 bases and V 5 bases, and 2 bases lay outside the gene matches. This CDR3 region has 13 residues. The CDR3, as DNA: TGTGCCACCAGTGTGCGGGGGGGGGATACGCAGTATTTT. Its translation is CATSVRGGDTQYF.

The chain links TRBV24-1 to TRBJ2-2; 10 bases agree with TRBD2. The junction had 3 bases not matched to a gene; V was cut back by 4 bases and J by 2 bases. Germline V CDR1 and CDR2: KGHDR, SFDVKD. The CDR3 has 16 amino acids. CDR3 bases: TGTGCCACCAGTGACCCTAGCGGGAGTAACACCGGGGAGCTGTTTTTT. It translates to CATSDPSGSNTGELFF.

This chain links TRBV6-2 or TRBV6-3 with TRBJ2-1, with a possible D match to TRBD1 (6 bases). The CDR3 spans 17 residues. Germline V gene sequence: CDR1 MNHEY, CDR2 SVGEGT. The V end lost 2 bases, the J end lost 5 bases, and 19 bases lay between the germline ends. The CDR3 coding sequence is TGTGCCAGCAGTTACGGGACACAAAGGAGATTGGACAATGAGCAGTTCTTC. It codes for CASSYGTQRRLDNEQFF.

The chain uses TRBV30 and TRBJ2-5, with D possibly TRBD1 on 5 matching bases. The germline CDR1 and CDR2 sequences are GTSNPN and SVGIG (reference sequence). Trimming shortened V by 4 bases and J by 5 bases, and 8 bases separated the two germline ends. The CDR3 runs to 11 residues. The CDR3 reads CAWKGAETQYF. The CDR3 DNA is TGTGCCTGGAAAGGGGCCGAGACCCAGTACTTC.

This clone came up once. The rearrangement joins TRBV5-6 to TRBJ1-1; D gene unclear. Germline CDR1 is SGHDT and CDR2 is YYEEEE. Trimming stripped 2 bases from V and 4 bases from J, with 6 bases between. The CDR3 loop spans 12 amino acids. CDR3 sequence: CASSFEVTEAFF. Written as DNA, the CDR3 is TGTGCCAGCAGCTTCGAAGTCACTGAAGCTTTCTTT.

The rearrangement joins TRBV12-3 or TRBV12-4 to TRBJ1-4; no reliable D call. Trimming left V 3 bases short and J 2 bases short, with 4 bases between. The CDR3 spans 13 residues. This CDR3 reads CASSLATNEKLFF. In nucleotides, the CDR3 is TGTGCCAGCAGTTTGGCCACTAATGAAAAACTGTTTTTT.

This clone was seen a handful of times. The V gene is TRBV23-1, the J gene TRBJ1-5, with D perhaps matching TRBD1 (5 bases). TRBV23-1 is labeled an ORF, and its function is uncertain. This CDR3 is 18 amino acids long. Trimming took off 0 bases at V and 3 bases at J, with 18 bases between the two ends. The CDR3 sequence is CASSQSPFPRQFNQPQHF. Written as DNA, the CDR3 is TGCGCCAGCAGTCAATCTCCCTTTCCAAGACAGTTCAATCAGCCCCAGCATTTT.

This chain connects TRBV30 to TRBJ2-7, with 10 bases aligning to TRBD2. The CDR3 length is 17 residues. Germline trimming cut 0 bases from V and 5 bases from J; bases unmatched to any gene: 13. Germline-derived CDR1 and CDR2 are GTSNPN and SVGIG (reference sequence). This CDR3 is CAWSVPSGSPPVHEQYF. CDR3 bases: TGTGCCTGGAGTGTACCTAGCGGGAGTCCCCCCGTCCACGAGCAGTACTTC. Looking up the rest from reference TRBV30 and TRBJ2-7 gives the full variable domain: SQTIHQWPATLVQPVGSPLSLECTVEGTSNPNLYWYRQAAGRGLQLLFYSVGIGQISSEVPQNLSASRPQDRQFILSSKKLLLSDSGFYLCAWSVPSGSPPVHEQYFGPGTRLTVT.

The chain combines TRBV11-2 with TRBJ1-1; possible D gene TRBD1, 5 bases. Trimming removed 8 bases from V and 1 base from J, with 11 bases in between. The length of the CDR3 is 13 residues. CDR1 and CDR2 (germline): SGHAT, FQNNGV. The CDR3 nucleotides are TGTGCCAGCTGGGGACGGCAGAACACTGAAGCTTTCTTT. Protein sequence: CASWGRQNTEAFF.

The V gene is TRBV15, the J gene TRBJ2-7; 9 nucleotides match TRBD2. V lost 1 base and J lost 3; bases outside the gene matches: 7. The CDR3 extends over 16 amino acids. Germline assignment: CDR1 LNHNV and CDR2 YYDKDF (reference sequence). Written as DNA, the CDR3 is TGTGCCACCAGCAGAGCTGGCGGGAGGGCTTTCTACGAGCAGTACTTC. This translates into CATSRAGGRAFYEQYF. The variable domain in full, completed from reference TRBV15 and TRBJ2-7, reads DAMVIQNPRYQVTQFGKPVTLSCSQTLNHNVMYWYQQKSSQAPKLLFHYYDKDFNNEADTPDNFQSRRPNTSFCFLDIRSPGLGDTAMYLCATSRAGGRAFYEQYFGPGTRLTVT.

V and J are TRBV6-2 or TRBV6-3 and TRBJ1-1; 8 bases map to TRBD1. V was clipped by 4 bases and J by 1 base; unmatched bases: 2. The germline gives CDR1 MNHEY, CDR2 SVGEGT. The CDR3 runs to 14 residues. The chain's CDR3 is CASSWTGRNTEAFF. CDR3 nucleotides: TGTGCCAGCAGTTGGACAGGGAGGAACACTGAAGCTTTCTTT.

The chain links TRBV9 to TRBJ2-6; D gene ambiguous. Trimming left V 5 bases short and J 1 base short, with 10 bases between. The CDR3 is made up of 15 amino acids. Per germline, CDR1 SGDLS and CDR2 YYNGEE. The CDR3 nucleotides read TGTGCCAGCAGGACCACTATTTCTGGGGCCAACGTCCTGACTTTC. This gives the protein CASRTTISGANVLTF.

The V gene is TRBV7-9, the J gene TRBJ1-1, with D possibly matching TRBD1 (5 bases). Germline assignment: CDR1 SEHNR and CDR2 FQNEAQ (reference sequence). V gave up 4 bases and J gave up 3 bases, with 12 bases separating them. The CDR3 has 14 amino acids. As DNA, the CDR3 is TGTGCCAGCAGCTCAAGGGGCAGGGACACTGAAGCTTTCTTT. Encoded protein: CASSSRGRDTEAFF.

The V gene is TRBV10-3, the J gene TRBJ1-1; TRBD1 agrees at 12 bases. This CDR3 comprises 15 residues. With 8 bases clipped from V and 4 bases from J, the junction kept 8 bases outside the gene matches. Germline CDR1 and CDR2: ENHRY and SYGVKD. The CDR3 DNA sequence: TGTGCCATCGGGGACAGGGGGCATAGTACCACTGAAGCTTTCTTT. This translates into CAIGDRGHSTTEAFF.

The rearrangement links TRBV4-1 to TRBJ1-2; 9 bases are a match to TRBD1. Germline CDR1 reads MGHRA; CDR2 reads YSYEKL. V lost 0 bases and J lost 4; bases outside the gene matches: 3. This CDR3 has 15 residues. CDR3 in DNA: TGCGCCAGCAGCCAAGAGTTGGGACAGGGCTATGGCTACACCTTC. This translates into CASSQELGQGYGYTF.

The chain combines TRBV24-1 with TRBJ1-1; a weak D match, TRBD1 (6 bases). V was shortened by 0 bases and J by 0 bases, with 10 bases between the two germline ends. Per germline, CDR1 KGHDR and CDR2 SFDVKD. The CDR3 is 16 amino acids. The DNA of the CDR3 is TGTGCCACCAGTGATTTGCCGTGGGGGCTGAACACTGAAGCTTTCTTT. It is translated as CATSDLPWGLNTEAFF.

This clone turned up a few times. The rearrangement uses TRBV5-1 and TRBJ1-1; possibly TRBD1 for D (5 bases). The CDR3 loop spans 14 amino acids. From germline, CDR1 is SGHRS and CDR2 YFSETQ. V lost 0 bases to trimming and J lost 4 bases, with 10 bases between them. The CDR3 region has the DNA TGCGCCAGCAGCTTGGGGGGCAGAGGCACTGAAGCTTTCTTT. Translating it yields CASSLGGRGTEAFF.

The V and J genes are TRBV7-9 and TRBJ1-3, with D unclear. This CDR3 has 14 residues. The V gene lost 0 bases and the J gene lost 2 bases, with 5 bases spanning the gap. Germline V gene data show CDR1 as SEHNR and CDR2 as FQNEAQ (reference sequence). The CDR3 nucleotides read TGTGCCAGCAGCTTAGCGCAGCCTGGAAACACCATATATTTT. It translates to CASSLAQPGNTIYF.

The chain recombines TRBV5-1 with TRBJ1-2; 10 nucleotides align to TRBD1. The CDR3 sequence is 17 residues long. The germline V gene encodes CDR1 SGHRS and CDR2 YFSETQ. Trimming cost V 5 bases and J 0 bases; bases outside gene matches: 10. Written as DNA, the CDR3 is TGCGCCAGCAGTTTACCGGGACAGGGGCAGACTAACTATGGCTACACCTTC. Its translation: CASSLPGQGQTNYGYTF. Full variable domain (missing parts from reference TRBV5-1 and TRBJ1-2): KAGVTQTPRYLIKTRGQQVTLSCSPISGHRSVSWYQQTPGQGLQFLFEYFSETQRNKGNFPGRFSGRQFSNSRSEMNVSTLELGDSALYLCASSLPGQGQTNYGYTFGSGTRLTVV.

This clone was observed a few times. The V gene is TRBV12-3 or TRBV12-4, the J gene TRBJ2-4; 7 nucleotides match TRBD1. This CDR3 spans 13 amino acids. The V segment lost 7 bases and the J segment 8 bases; nucleotides outside the gene matches: 8. The CDR3 nucleotides are TGTGCCAGCACTCTAGGGGGCCAGCACATTCAGTACTTC. It codes for CASTLGGQHIQYF.

A single count supports this clone. The gene calls are TRBV24-1 and TRBJ1-4; 7 bases align to TRBD1. V lost 2 bases and J lost 8; bases outside the gene matches: 4. This CDR3 contains 14 residues. CDR1 is KGHDR, CDR2 SFDVKD, per germline. The CDR3 DNA sequence: TGTGCCACCAGTGATTCAGGGGGAAGAGAAAAACTGTTTTTT. Translation gives CATSDSGGREKLFF.

This sequence joins TRBV7-2 and TRBJ2-1; tentatively, D is TRBD1 (5 bases). V was shortened by 6 bases and J by 4 bases, with 13 bases between the two germline ends. The germline gives CDR1 SGHTA, CDR2 FQGNSA. The CDR3 extends over 14 amino acids. For the CDR3, the DNA is TGTGCCAGCAGTCAAGGGGCCCAATACAATGAGCAGTTCTTC. This gives the protein CASSQGAQYNEQFF.

This chain connects TRBV14 to TRBJ1-3; D is undetermined. V dropped 4 bases and J dropped 4 bases, with 14 bases sitting between them. The CDR3 has 15 amino acids. Germline CDR1 and CDR2: SGHDN and FVKESK. The DNA for the CDR3 is TGTGCCAGCAGCCGTTCGTCTGGGATCGGAAACACCATATATTTT. Translating gives CASSRSSGIGNTIYF.

The V and J genes are TRBV7-9 and TRBJ1-1; D may be TRBD1 (5 bases). V dropped 1 base and J dropped 1 base, with 7 bases sitting between them. The CDR3 length is 14 residues. CDR1 SEHNR and CDR2 FQNEAQ come from the germline V gene (reference sequence). The CDR3 DNA reads as TGTGCCAGCAGCTTAGGGACACCGAACACTGAAGCTTTCTTT. This codes for CASSLGTPNTEAFF.